Detailed here is one T cell receptor beta chain. This entry is derived from a study of T cell changes during pregnancy in multiple sclerosis. Using immunoSEQ multiplex PCR, the repertoire was profiled, and TCRdb retains in-frame clones only, with some absent. The sample has roughly 37,000 clones, roughly 89% seen once. The CDR3 totals 14 residues. Germline loops: CDR1 SEHNR, CDR2 FQNEAQ (reference sequence). The V and J ends lost 4 bases and 5 bases, in that order; junction bases with no gene match: 5. The clonotype was recovered from a female donor in good health, enrolled as a control in a pregnancy study. The material sequenced was CD4+ T cells from peripheral blood mononuclear cells, taken in the second trimester of pregnancy. The chain carries TRBV7-9 and TRBJ2-1, with 7 bases identical to TRBD1. The CDR3 sequence is CASSSYGTDNEQFF. The CDR3, as DNA: TGTGCCAGCAGCTCATACGGGACAGACAATGAGCAGTTCTTC.